The TCR beta chain under discussion was sequenced for a study of T-cell memory formation after mild COVID-19. This clonotype has a handful of counts. J was trimmed by 2 bases and V by 8 bases; bases with no gene match: 6. Germline assignment: CDR1 MNHEY and CDR2 SVGEGT. The CDR3 loop spans 14 amino acids. TCRdb passed the 5' RACE reads through MiXCR, listing each CDR3 protein once. Of 260,000 or so distinct CDR3 sequences listed, 16% are singletons. The TCR originated in a man younger than 35 who had mild COVID-19 (a few samples of this study predate the infection). Cell type and time point are not known. The rearrangement joins TRBV6-2 or TRBV6-3 to TRBJ2-3; 8 bases map to TRBD2. Sequences were obtained from PBMCs or a T cell subset sorted from them (not recorded which). CDR3 residues: CASLRRGDTDTQYF. The CDR3 DNA is TGTGCCAGCCTAAGGCGGGGGGACACAGATACGCAGTATTTT.